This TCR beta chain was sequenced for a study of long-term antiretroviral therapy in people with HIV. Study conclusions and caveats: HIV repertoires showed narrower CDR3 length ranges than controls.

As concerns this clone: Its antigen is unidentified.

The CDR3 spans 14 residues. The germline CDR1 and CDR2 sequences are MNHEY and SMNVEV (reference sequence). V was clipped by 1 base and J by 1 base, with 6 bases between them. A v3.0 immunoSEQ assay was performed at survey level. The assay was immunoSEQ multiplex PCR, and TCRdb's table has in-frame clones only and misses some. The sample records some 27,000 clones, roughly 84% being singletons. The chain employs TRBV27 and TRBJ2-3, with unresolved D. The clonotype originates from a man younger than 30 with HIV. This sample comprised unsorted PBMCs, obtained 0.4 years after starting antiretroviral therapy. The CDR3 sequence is CASSLFAGTDTQYF. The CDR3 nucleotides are TGTGCCAGCAGTTTATTCGCAGGCACAGATACGCAGTATTTT.